This TCR beta chain appears in the sequencing data of a study of radiotherapy plus CTLA-4 blockade in lung cancer (dated by TCRdb to 2016 to 2019). As for the study more broadly: Objective responses occurred in roughly 19% of enrolled patients, and approximately 34% achieved disease control. Overall results and qualifications from the work: The strongest predictors of response were reported to be early dynamic shifts in blood T cell clones along with a rise in serum interferon-beta following radiation. After treatment with radiotherapy and ipilimumab, TCR clones that came from tumors expanded in the peripheral blood.

The CDR3, from cysteine to phenylalanine, totals 11 residues. Only the CDR3 portion is preserved as DNA: 33 bases, with reading frame beginning at the first base. From the germline V gene (reference sequence), CDR1 is SEHNR and CDR2 is FQNEAQ. The study tested focal radiation therapy combined with CTLA-4 blockade (ipilimumab) in patients with chemo-refractory metastatic non-small-cell lung cancer. Of note for this clone: This clone's antigen is unknown. No much larger clonotype is one base removed from it; base qualities were not supplied.

Library generation was performed with the immunoSEQ multiplex PCR assay. TCRdb provides this immuneACCESS table in a form limited to in-frame rearrangements. Some clones are lacking; in checked studies, under half of them reflect an unresolved V gene, and why the rest are absent is not known. The sample table shows some 77,000 clones, and roughly 86% are seen once. The ten largest make up about 2% of the sample. The sample was peripheral blood, taken from a patient treated with radiotherapy plus ipilimumab. Rearrangement joined TRBV7-9 to TRBJ2-5; the D gene identity is not certain. The DNA matches TRBJ2-7 better at its end, which makes the J call doubtful. The receptor's source is a human donor with non-small cell lung cancer who had a partial response to radiotherapy plus ipilimumab. The DNA sequence is given as TGTGCCAGCAGTTTATCCTACGAGCAGTACTTC. Translated, it reads CASSLSYEQYF.